This T cell receptor beta chain was identified during a study of naive and memory T cell subsets. Broader study findings: Possibly reflecting memory cells re-expressing CD45RA, a few larger clonotypes occurred in naive repertoires, especially CD8. A clonotype means one alpha or beta sequence, not an alpha/beta pair. In CD4 and CD8 cells, diversity dropped from naive through EMRA.

The CDR3 is made up of 17 amino acids. Trimming at V came to 5 bases and at J to 0 bases, leaving 10 bases not matched to a gene. Germline loops: CDR1 SGHAT, CDR2 FQNNGV. Both TRBC1 and TRBC2 were covered by a beta constant-region primer of two equimolar oligonucleotides. Nested alpha and beta constant-region primers with the SP2 primer drove four PCR rounds on ligated cDNA. Each CDR3 protein gets one entry after TCRdb re-called the UMI-ligation and nested PCR reads with MiXCR. Of over 100,000 distinct CDR3 sequences in the sample, about 14% were seen once. Cells stained for CD3, CD4, CD8, CD45RA and CD27 were sorted into four subsets. There are a few counts of this clonotype. Its antigen remains unknown.

The source is a human donor in good health. The sample was naive CD8+ T cells from blood. The V call is TRBV11-2, the J call TRBJ2-5; 9 bases line up with TRBD2. The CDR3 DNA reads TGTGCCAGCAGCCCCCCGAGAATAGCGGGAGACCAAGAGACCCAGTACTTC. Its translation: CASSPPRIAGDQETQYF.